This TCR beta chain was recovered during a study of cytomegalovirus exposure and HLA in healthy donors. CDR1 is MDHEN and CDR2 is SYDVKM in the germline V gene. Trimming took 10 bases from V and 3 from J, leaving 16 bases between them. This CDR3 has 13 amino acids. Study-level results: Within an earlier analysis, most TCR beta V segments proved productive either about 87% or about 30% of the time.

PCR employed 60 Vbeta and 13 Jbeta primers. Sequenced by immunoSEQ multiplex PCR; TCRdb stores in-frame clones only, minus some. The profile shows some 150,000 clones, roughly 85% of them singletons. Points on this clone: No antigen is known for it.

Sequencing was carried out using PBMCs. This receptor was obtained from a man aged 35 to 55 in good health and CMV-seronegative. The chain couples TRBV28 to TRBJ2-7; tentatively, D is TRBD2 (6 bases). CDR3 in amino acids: CATAGTAYYEQYF. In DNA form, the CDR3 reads TGTGCCACCGCCGGGACTGCTTACTACGAGCAGTACTTC.